Below, 14 T cell receptor beta chains from the same sample are listed, as sequenced in a study of blood T cell repertoires in COVID-19. Repertoires were generated with immunoSEQ multiplex PCR, while TCRdb's copy carries only in-frame clones and drops some. The data show 150,000 to 200,000 clones, 89% seen once. The sequenced sample was PBMCs or T cells enriched from blood (not recorded which). These receptors came from a woman aged 18-35 years who had recovered from COVID-19.

The rearrangement links TRBV25-1 to TRBJ2-2, with D possibly TRBD2 on 5 matching bases. Trimming left V 0 bases short and J 7 bases short, with 9 bases between. The V gene's germline CDR1 is MGHDK and CDR2 SYGVNS. This CDR3 is 14 amino acids long. Written as DNA, the CDR3 is TGTGCCAGCAGTGAATATGGGGAGATCGGGGAGCTGTTTTTT. Translating it yields CASSEYGEIGELFF.

With regard to this clone: One end of the junction fails to match germline, which may point to a read error. The chain recombines TRBV19 with TRBJ2-7; tentatively, D is TRBD2 (5 bases). Germline CDR1 LNHDA, CDR2 SQIVND (reference sequence). This CDR3 is 16 amino acids long. As DNA, the CDR3 is TGTGCCAGTAGTATACGGGGAGCGGAGAGCTCCTACGAGCAGTATTTC. This codes for CASSIRGAESSYEQYF.

The gene calls are TRBV6-4 and TRBJ2-3; 9 positions agree with TRBD2. The CDR3 is 15 residues long. Losses at the gene ends were 2 bases for V and 8 bases for J; bases not matched to a gene: 8. From germline, CDR1 is MRHNA and CDR2 SNTAGT. The CDR3 sequence: CASSDASGTRATQYF. The DNA for the CDR3 is TGTGCCAGCAGTGACGCTAGCGGGACCCGGGCTACGCAGTATTTT.

The chain combines TRBV27 with TRBJ2-1; 13 nucleotides agree with TRBD2. V lost 5 bases to trimming and J lost 3 bases; unmatched junction nucleotides: 7. CDR3 length: 17 residues. Germline assignment: CDR1 MNHEY and CDR2 SMNVEV (reference sequence). The CDR3 sequence: CASSTPGLAGNYNEQFF. The DNA of the CDR3 is TGTGCCAGCAGTACACCGGGACTAGCGGGGAACTACAATGAGCAGTTCTTC.

The V gene is TRBV6-4, the J gene TRBJ1-5; D possibly corresponds to TRBD1 (5 bases). CDR1 MRHNA and CDR2 SNTAGT come from the germline V gene. Trimming took 5 bases from V and 1 from J, leaving 15 bases between them. The CDR3 extends over 16 amino acids. CDR3 residues: CASSQGRALSNQPQHF. CDR3 in DNA: TGTGCCAGCAGTCAGGGCAGGGCACTGAGCAATCAGCCCCAGCATTTT.

This chain joins TRBV12-3 or TRBV12-4 and TRBJ2-1; 7 bases are shared with TRBD1. V gave up 9 bases and J gave up 9 bases; unmatched junction bases: 2. This CDR3 is 10 amino acids long. The CDR3 region has the DNA TGTGCCAGTTCAGGGGGTGAGCAGTTCTTC. It encodes CASSGGEQFF.

This chain connects TRBV5-1 to TRBJ1-1, with 8 bases matching TRBD1. Germline-derived CDR1 and CDR2 are SGHRS and YFSETQ. The V gene end was trimmed by 3 bases and the J gene end by 6 bases; junction bases not matched to a gene: 13. The CDR3 loop spans 16 amino acids. The CDR3 loop is CASSSGGRTGRSEAFF. CDR3 sequence (DNA): TGCGCCAGCAGCTCTGGAGGTAGGACAGGGAGGTCTGAAGCTTTCTTT.

The chain links TRBV5-1 to TRBJ1-3; TRBD1 is a possible D gene (6 bases). In germline, CDR1 is SGHRS, CDR2 YFSETQ. Trimming shortened V by 4 bases and J by 1 base, and 12 bases separated the two germline ends. There are 15 residues in the CDR3. CDR3: CASSLQGSSGNTIYF. The CDR3 nucleotides are TGCGCCAGCAGCCTACAGGGTTCGTCTGGAAACACCATATATTTT.

This chain connects TRBV6-6 to TRBJ1-1, with TRBD1 identical over 8 bases. The germline gives CDR1 MNHNY, CDR2 SVGAGI (reference sequence). The CDR3 is made up of 15 amino acids. V lost 6 bases, J lost 5 bases, and 11 bases stayed unmatched. The CDR3 sequence: CASSPIGQGWTEAFF. The CDR3 DNA reads TGTGCCAGCAGCCCCATCGGACAGGGTTGGACTGAAGCTTTCTTT.

The genes are TRBV2 and TRBJ2-1; possibly TRBD1 for D (6 bases). Deletions cut 7 bases from V and 1 base from J, with 11 bases between. The germline CDR1 and CDR2 sequences are SNHLY and FYNNEI. This CDR3 has 14 residues. The CDR3 DNA follows: TGTGCCAGCATCGGACAGTCGTCCTACAATGAGCAGTTCTTC. Translating gives CASIGQSSYNEQFF.

The rearrangement joins TRBV28 to TRBJ1-2; 7 bases agree with TRBD1. The CDR3 runs 14 residues. CDR1 and CDR2 (germline): MDHEN, SYDVKM. Trimming removed 2 bases from V and 4 bases from J; junction bases left unmatched: 4. The CDR3 DNA sequence: TGTGCCAGCAGTTTAGGGGACAGCACCTATGGCTACACCTTC. Protein: CASSLGDSTYGYTF.

The chain carries TRBV19 and TRBJ2-5; D uncertain. The CDR3 runs to 14 residues. Germline V lookup: CDR1 LNHDA, CDR2 SQIVND (reference sequence). Trimming cost V 5 bases and J 7 bases, with 17 bases left between them. In DNA, the CDR3 is TGTGCCAGTAGTCCCCGAGGAACGCCCGGGACCCAGTACTTC. Residues: CASSPRGTPGTQYF.

This clone is a singleton in its sample. The V and J genes are TRBV6-2 or TRBV6-3 and TRBJ1-1; perhaps TRBD1 as D (5 bases). Germline CDR1 is MNHEY and CDR2 is SVGEGT. The CDR3 loop spans 14 amino acids. Trimming shortened V by 2 bases and J by 1 base, and 8 bases separated the two germline ends. The CDR3 DNA follows: TGTGCCAGCAGTTACGGACATTGGAACACTGAAGCTTTCTTT. It translates to CASSYGHWNTEAFF.

This chain connects TRBV24-1 to TRBJ2-2, with 8 positions matching TRBD1. The CDR3 contains 14 residues. Germline assignment: CDR1 KGHDR and CDR2 SFDVKD. The junction had 3 bases not matched to a gene; V was cut back by 9 bases and J by 1 base. CDR3 region: CATEDRVNTGELFF. The DNA for the CDR3 is TGTGCCACCGAGGACAGGGTGAACACCGGGGAGCTGTTTTTT.